This T cell receptor beta chain comes out of a study of cytomegalovirus exposure and HLA in healthy donors. Notes on the study in general: According to a later analysis, donors in an Asian-associated ancestry cluster reportedly had fewer N-insertions than the roughly 720-donor mean. Presence/absence analyses supposed approximately even sequencing depth among donors. Reports indicated that the classifier achieved high specificity and sensitivity in diagnosing cytomegalovirus status. Immune exposure was documented only through CMV serostatus.

The primer mix had 60 Vbeta and 13 Jbeta primers. Measured with immunoSEQ multiplex PCR; TCRdb has only the in-frame clones, and not every one. This sample yields 110,000 to 150,000 clones, of which about 74% are seen a single time; roughly 2% belongs to the top ten. The CDR3 runs to 13 residues. Per the germline V gene, CDR1 is KGHSH and CDR2 is LQKENI. As concerns this clone: Its cognate antigen is unknown.

Input material: PBMCs. The chain combines TRBV18 with TRBJ2-5, with D perhaps TRBD1 (5 bases). The DNA end is a closer match to TRBJ2-7, so the J assignment may be wrong. This TCR was sampled from a woman aged 40 to 55 in good health and CMV-seronegative. The CDR3: CASSDGQTYEQYF. CDR3 nucleotides: TGTGCCAGCTCGGACGGACAAACCTACGAGCAGTACTTC.